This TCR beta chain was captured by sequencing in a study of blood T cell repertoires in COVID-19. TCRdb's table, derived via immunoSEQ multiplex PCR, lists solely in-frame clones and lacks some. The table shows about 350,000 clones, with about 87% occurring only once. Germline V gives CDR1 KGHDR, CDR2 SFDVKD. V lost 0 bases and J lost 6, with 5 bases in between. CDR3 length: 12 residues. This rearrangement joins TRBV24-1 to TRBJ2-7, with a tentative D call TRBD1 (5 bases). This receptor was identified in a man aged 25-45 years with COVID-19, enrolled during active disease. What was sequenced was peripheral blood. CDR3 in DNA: TGTGCCACCAGTGATTTGCAGGGCGAGCAGTACTTC. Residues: CATSDLQGEQYF.